This passage covers 27 T cell receptor beta chains from one sample sequenced in a study of shared clonotypes between healthy human individuals. The protocol was immunoSEQ multiplex PCR, while the TCRdb copy is restricted to in-frame clones and leaves out a portion. The sample lists about 2.4 million clones, around 94% occurring once. The sample was naive CD4+ T cells sorted from blood. Specified subset: CD45RA+ positively selected. These receptors all come from a man aged 18-30 years in good health.

This clone was counted a few times. Distinct nucleotide sequences in the sample also encode this CDR3. The chain carries TRBV2 and TRBJ1-1, with TRBD1 identical over 11 bases. The ends lost 6 bases at V and 4 bases at J; junction bases unmatched: 1. Germline-derived CDR1 and CDR2 are SNHLY and FYNNEI. There are 13 residues in the CDR3. The CDR3, as DNA: TGTGCCAGCAGGGGGACAGGGGGCACTGAAGCTTTCTTT. Translating gives CASRGTGGTEAFF.

The gene calls are TRBV2 and TRBJ2-7; D gene uncertain. With 6 bases removed from V and 0 bases from J, the gap between germline ends came to 12 bases. In germline, CDR1 is SNHLY, CDR2 FYNNEI. The CDR3 extends over 14 amino acids. The CDR3 DNA is TGTGCCAGCAGACCGGCCCCCCTCTCCTACGAGCAGTACTTC. Its translation: CASRPAPLSYEQYF.

This chain uses TRBV9 with TRBJ2-1, with 7 bases lining up with TRBD2. The junction had 3 bases not matched to a gene; V was cut back by 3 bases and J by 0 bases. Per the germline V gene, CDR1 is SGDLS and CDR2 is YYNGEE. CDR3 length: 15 residues. The CDR3: CASSDTSASYNEQFF. The CDR3 region has the DNA TGTGCCAGCAGCGACACTAGCGCCTCCTACAATGAGCAGTTCTTC.

V is TRBV6-9 and J is TRBJ2-7; 10 bases fit TRBD1. The CDR3 spans 15 residues. Germline V lookup: CDR1 MNHGY, CDR2 SVAAGI. The V gene end was trimmed by 3 bases and the J gene end by 2 bases; junction bases not matched to a gene: 4. The CDR3 DNA follows: TGTGCCAGCAGTTACGCAGGACAGGGGGCCTACGAGCAGTACTTC. It codes for CASSYAGQGAYEQYF.

The V call is TRBV28, the J call TRBJ1-1; D gene ambiguous. From germline, CDR1 is MDHEN and CDR2 SYDVKM. V lost 5 bases, J lost 0 bases, and 10 bases lay in between. The CDR3 spans 14 residues. CDR3 DNA: TGTGCCAGCAGTGGCAGGCCCATGAACACTGAAGCTTTCTTT. It is translated as CASSGRPMNTEAFF.

This clone was detected once. The chain couples TRBV5-4 to TRBJ1-4; 7 nucleotides line up with TRBD1. CDR1 is SGHNT, CDR2 YYREEE, per germline (reference sequence). Germline trimming cut 0 bases from V and 7 bases from J; bases unmatched to any gene: 9. The CDR3 extends over 16 amino acids. CDR3 DNA sequence: TGTGCCAGCAGCTTGGCAGAACAGGGGTCGAGTGAAAAACTGTTTTTT. Translation: CASSLAEQGSSEKLFF.

The genes are TRBV7-6 and TRBJ2-3; D remains ambiguous. Trimming removed 0 bases at V and 5 bases at J, with 3 bases between. Germline lookup yields CDR1 SGHVS and CDR2 FNYEAQ. The CDR3 is 12 amino acids. The CDR3 bases are TGTGCCAGCAGCTTAGCGCAAGATACGCAGTATTTT. It encodes CASSLAQDTQYF.

This chain uses TRBV5-1 with TRBJ2-2; D is undetermined. The V end was cut by 3 bases, the J end by 2 bases, with 11 bases between. Germline CDR1 SGHRS, CDR2 YFSETQ. CDR3 size: 15 residues. CDR3 region: CASSWAPFNTGELFF. CDR3 nucleotide sequence: TGCGCCAGCAGCTGGGCCCCATTTAACACCGGGGAGCTGTTTTTT.

This chain links TRBV2 with TRBJ1-2; 10 bases line up with TRBD1. Trimming cost V 6 bases and J 6 bases; bases outside gene matches: 7. Germline CDR1 and CDR2: SNHLY and FYNNEI. This CDR3 is 14 amino acids long. The CDR3 reads CASRSTGQGNGYTF. CDR3 DNA sequence: TGTGCCAGCAGGAGCACGGGACAGGGGAATGGCTACACCTTC.

The chain couples TRBV5-5 to TRBJ2-1, with D perhaps TRBD2 (6 bases). Germline CDR1 and CDR2: SGHKS and YYEKEE (reference sequence). This CDR3 is 14 amino acids long. V was trimmed by 2 bases and J by 6 bases, leaving 12 bases between them. CDR3 in DNA: TGTGCCAGCAGCTTTCGGGAGTTTAGCAATGAGCAGTTCTTC. Translation: CASSFREFSNEQFF.

This chain uses TRBV28 with TRBJ1-1, with 10 bases identical to TRBD1. Trimming at V came to 7 bases and at J to 1 base, leaving 12 bases not matched to a gene. The CDR3 runs 17 residues. CDR1 is MDHEN, CDR2 SYDVKM, per germline. CDR3 loop: CASILPGTGASNTEAFF. CDR3 nucleotides: TGTGCCAGCATCCTACCCGGGACAGGGGCTTCGAACACTGAAGCTTTCTTT.

This chain connects TRBV19 to TRBJ1-5, with a possible D match to TRBD1 (6 bases). The germline V gene has CDR1 LNHDA and CDR2 SQIVND (reference sequence). Trimming removed 7 bases at V and 7 bases at J, with 17 bases between. The CDR3 extends over 14 amino acids. The CDR3, as DNA: TGTGCCAGTAAGAACCGGGGGGCCGGGCAGCCCCAGCATTTT. Translating gives CASKNRGAGQPQHF.

This chain links TRBV5-4 with TRBJ1-6; the D is unclear. Germline V gene data show CDR1 as SGHNT and CDR2 as YYREEE (reference sequence). CDR3 length: 14 residues. V lost 0 bases, J lost 5 bases, and 6 bases lay in between. CDR3 bases: TGTGCCAGCAGCTTGGCCCCCGATAATTCACCCCTCCACTTT. Its protein product is CASSLAPDNSPLHF.

This chain joins TRBV10-3 and TRBJ2-3; 7 positions match TRBD2. The length of the CDR3 is 15 residues. V dropped 0 bases and J dropped 0; count of bases not matched to a gene: 0. Germline loops: CDR1 ENHRY, CDR2 SYGVKD. The CDR3 reads CAISESGGSTDTQYF. In DNA form, the CDR3 reads TGTGCCATCAGTGAGTCGGGGGGGAGCACAGATACGCAGTATTTT.

CDR3: CASSPKTGNINSYEQYF. Here the CDR3 DNA reads TGTGCCAGCTCACCGAAGACAGGGAATATTAACTCCTACGAGCAGTACTTC. This chain connects TRBV18 to TRBJ2-7; 7 bases line up with TRBD1. V dropped 3 bases and J dropped 0; count of bases not matched to a gene: 11. Germline V gene lookup returns CDR1 KGHSH and CDR2 LQKENI. This CDR3 has 17 residues.

This sequence joins TRBV7-2 and TRBJ2-7; D possibly matches TRBD1 or TRBD2 (6 bases each). Trimming removed 5 bases from V and 2 bases from J, with 13 bases in between. Germline V CDR1 and CDR2: SGHTA, FQGNSA. The CDR3 runs to 14 residues. The CDR3 spells CASSTRRDTYEQYF. CDR3 nucleotides: TGTGCCAGCAGCACGAGGAGGGACACCTACGAGCAGTACTTC.

This sequence joins TRBV11-2 and TRBJ1-4; D is unresolved. The CDR3 loop spans 14 amino acids. Germline-derived CDR1 and CDR2 are SGHAT and FQNNGV. Trimming pared 5 bases from V and 4 bases from J, leaving 11 bases between. The CDR3 DNA follows: TGTGCCAGCAGCCCACGGGCTGGTAATGAAAAACTGTTTTTT. This encodes CASSPRAGNEKLFF.

V usage is TRBV11-2 and J usage is TRBJ2-7, with D possibly being TRBD2 (5 bases). The germline V and J ends were trimmed by 5 bases and 5 bases, with 7 bases remaining between them. From germline, CDR1 is SGHAT and CDR2 FQNNGV. CDR3 length: 11 amino acids. The CDR3 DNA is TGTGCCAGCAGCCCGGAGGACGAGCAGTACTTC. Translation: CASSPEDEQYF.

This clone was counted a few times. CDR3 sequence reads: CAWGVNTEAFF. DNA for the CDR3: TGTGCCTGGGGGGTGAACACTGAAGCTTTCTTT. The gene calls are TRBV30 and TRBJ1-1; D unresolved. Germline V gives CDR1 GTSNPN, CDR2 SVGIG (reference sequence). V dropped 5 bases and J dropped 0 bases, with 4 bases sitting between them. The CDR3 is 11 residues long.

The chain joins TRBV6-1 to TRBJ1-5; possible D gene TRBD1, 6 bases. The CDR3 sequence is 15 residues long. Trimming took off 5 bases at V and 10 bases at J, with 21 bases between the two ends. CDR1 is MNHNS, CDR2 SASEGT, per germline. The CDR3 sequence is CASSLQGPGNSPQHF. CDR3 nucleotide sequence: TGTGCCAGCAGTCTACAGGGCCCCGGGAATTCACCCCAGCATTTT.

This clone appeared a few times. The chain carries TRBV27 and TRBJ1-5; D may be TRBD1 (5 bases). The CDR3 has 16 residues. Trimming removed 0 bases at V and 0 bases at J, with 9 bases between. The germline V gene encodes CDR1 MNHEY and CDR2 SMNVEV (reference sequence). The CDR3 DNA reads TGTGCCAGCAGTTTATCTCAGACAGTTAGCAATCAGCCCCAGCATTTT. This encodes CASSLSQTVSNQPQHF.

The chain employs TRBV4-1 and TRBJ2-3; D is unresolved. The CDR3 spans 14 residues. CDR1 is MGHRA, CDR2 YSYEKL, per germline. Trimming cost V 0 bases and J 2 bases, with 6 bases left between them. The chain's CDR3 is CASSQDVNTDTQYF. CDR3 nucleotide sequence: TGCGCCAGCAGCCAAGATGTCAACACAGATACGCAGTATTTT.

V is TRBV7-3 and J is TRBJ2-3; D perhaps matches TRBD1 (6 bases). CDR1 is SGHTA and CDR2 is FQGTGA in the germline V gene. V was shortened by 5 bases and J by 1 base, with 10 bases between the two germline ends. This CDR3 contains 14 residues. In DNA, the CDR3 is TGTGCCAGCAGCCCGAACAGGGGCACAGATACGCAGTATTTT. This encodes CASSPNRGTDTQYF.

This clone was seen a single time. The chain combines TRBV18 with TRBJ2-1; D possibly corresponds to TRBD1 (5 bases). The germline V gene encodes CDR1 KGHSH and CDR2 LQKENI. The length of the CDR3 is 13 residues. The V end was cut by 3 bases, the J end by 6 bases, with 9 bases between. Here the CDR3 reads CASSPGAGNEQFF. CDR3 coding DNA: TGTGCCAGCTCACCTGGGGCCGGCAATGAGCAGTTCTTC.

This chain uses TRBV19 with TRBJ1-3; no clear D. CDR1 and CDR2 from the germline V gene are LNHDA and SQIVND (reference sequence). The CDR3 contains 16 residues. Trimming shortened V by 5 bases and J by 0 bases, and 14 bases separated the two germline ends. CDR3 sequence: CASSDRSSYSGNTIYF. Here the CDR3 DNA reads TGTGCCAGTAGTGATCGATCGTCCTACTCTGGAAACACCATATATTTT.

Here the CDR3 reads CASSPGQGRYGYTF. The CDR3 coding sequence is TGTGCCAGCAGCCCAGGACAGGGGCGCTATGGCTACACCTTC. This chain connects TRBV7-2 to TRBJ1-2, with TRBD1 matching 9 bases. The germline V gene encodes CDR1 SGHTA and CDR2 FQGNSA. The trim removed 5 bases at V and 4 bases at J, leaving 5 bases unmatched. The CDR3 consists of 14 residues.

V is TRBV21-1 and J is TRBJ1-4. TRBV21-1 is given as a pseudogene. The CDR3 length is 17 residues. CDR3 in amino acids: CASSKAHRGPGNEKLFF. DNA of the CDR3: TGTGCCAGCAGCAAAGCGCATCGAGGACCGGGGAATGAAAAACTGTTTTTT.